These 32 T cell receptor beta chains were all obtained from the same sample, sequenced in a study of Graves' ophthalmopathy and Graves' hyperthyroidism. From RNA, the CDR3 regions of TCR beta chains were amplified and sequenced. A first-round RT-PCR used HTBI primers, followed by a second-round multiplex PCR. A single record per CDR3 protein comes from TCRdb applying MiXCR to the multiplex PCR reads. Of 1 million to 1.3 million distinct CDR3 sequences in the sample, 35% to 40% were seen once. Sequenced: peripheral blood or thyroid tissue (not recorded which). Receptors were obtained from an adult man with Graves' hyperthyroidism.

The sample holds a few counts of this clonotype. This rearrangement joins TRBV10-3 to TRBJ2-7; 9 nucleotides match TRBD2. CDR3 length: 14 amino acids. Germline loops: CDR1 ENHRY, CDR2 SYGVKD. The trim removed 10 bases at V and 6 bases at J, leaving 13 bases unmatched. The CDR3 region is CASKSSSGRREQYF. The CDR3, as DNA: TGTGCCAGCAAAAGCTCAAGCGGGAGGCGCGAGCAGTACTTC.

This clonotype was picked up many times. This chain joins TRBV7-9 and TRBJ2-5; D not certain. The CDR3 spans 14 residues. Germline lookup yields CDR1 SEHNR and CDR2 FQNEAQ (reference sequence). V shed 3 bases and J shed 5 bases, with 13 bases lying between them. Here the CDR3 reads CASSFGQDFETQYF. Here the CDR3 DNA reads TGTGCCAGCAGCTTTGGGCAGGATTTTGAGACCCAGTACTTC.

Only a few counts were recorded for this clonotype. The chain combines TRBV6-5 with TRBJ2-5; maybe TRBD2 (6 bases). V lost 0 bases, J lost 5 bases, and 13 bases lay in between. The germline gives CDR1 MNHEY, CDR2 SVGAGI. CDR3 length: 15 residues. CDR3 DNA: TGTGCCAGCAGTTACTCGGCGGCTAGCGTTGAGACCCAGTACTTC. This sequence encodes CASSYSAASVETQYF.

In DNA form, the CDR3 reads TGCGCCAGCAGTGCACGGCCTGGAGGGGCCCTTCGTTACGAGCAGTACTTC. Translation gives CASSARPGGALRYEQYF. The chain recombines TRBV10-2 with TRBJ2-7, with D possibly matching TRBD2 (6 bases). Deletions cut 4 bases from V and 4 bases from J, with 23 bases between. The germline CDR1 and CDR2 sequences are WSHSY and SAAADI. The CDR3 covers 17 residues.

This clonotype was counted many times. The V and J genes are TRBV29-1 and TRBJ1-2; the match to TRBD1 covers 7 bases. The trim removed 7 bases at V and 8 bases at J, leaving 7 bases unmatched. Germline values: CDR1 SQVTM, CDR2 ANQGSEA. The CDR3 runs 11 residues. DNA of the CDR3: TGCAGCGACATCACAGGGGCCGGCTACACCTTC. It yields the protein CSDITGAGYTF.

The rearrangement uses TRBV5-6 and TRBJ2-7, with a weak D call TRBD1 (6 bases). Germline lookup yields CDR1 SGHDT and CDR2 YYEEEE. The CDR3 is made up of 15 amino acids. Trimming shortened V by 4 bases and J by 3 bases, and 17 bases separated the two germline ends. DNA of the CDR3: TGTGCCAGCAGCGCAACCCGGGACAACTGCTACGAGCAGTACTTC. This sequence encodes CASSATRDNCYEQYF.

This clonotype was observed a few times. The V gene is TRBV10-3, the J gene TRBJ2-7, with 8 bases identical to TRBD1. Germline CDR1 ENHRY, CDR2 SYGVKD. V lost 3 bases, J lost 5 bases, and 12 bases stayed unmatched. CDR3 length: 16 amino acids. The CDR3 DNA reads TGTGCCATCAGTGAATATGCCGGACAGGGACTCCACGAGCAGTACTTC. This encodes CAISEYAGQGLHEQYF.

At least ten counts were recorded for this clonotype. The V call is TRBV12-3 or TRBV12-4, the J call TRBJ1-2, with D hard to call. Trimming removed 2 bases at V and 4 bases at J, with 5 bases between. The CDR3 consists of 12 residues. The CDR3: CASSLNIYGYTF. Here the CDR3 DNA reads TGTGCCAGCAGTTTAAACATCTATGGCTACACCTTC.

The rearrangement uses TRBV12-3 or TRBV12-4 and TRBJ2-2; D remains unclear. The CDR3 is made up of 14 amino acids. V lost 5 bases to trimming and J lost 6 bases, with 13 bases between them. CDR3 residues: CASSPRPQAGELFF. The CDR3 nucleotides are TGTGCCAGCAGTCCCCGACCCCAGGCCGGGGAGCTGTTTTTT.

This clonotype was recorded at least ten times. The chain uses TRBV14 and TRBJ2-7; 8 bases line up with TRBD2. Losses at the gene ends were 1 base for V and 2 bases for J; bases not matched to a gene: 4. CDR3 length: 15 amino acids. Germline-derived CDR1 and CDR2 are SGHDN and FVKESK. CDR3 coding DNA: TGTGCCAGCAGCCAAGTACTAGCGGCCCCCTACGAGCAGTACTTC. This encodes CASSQVLAAPYEQYF.

This chain connects TRBV28 to TRBJ1-5; D gene unclear. V was trimmed by 4 bases and J by 5 bases, leaving 6 bases between them. The germline CDR1 and CDR2 sequences are MDHEN and SYDVKM. This CDR3 region has 12 residues. The CDR3 loop is CASSYSHQPQHF. The CDR3 coding sequence is TGTGCCAGCAGTTACTCCCATCAGCCCCAGCATTTT. Looking up the rest from reference TRBV28 and TRBJ1-5 gives the full variable domain: DVKVTQSSRYLVKRTGEKVFLECVQDMDHENMFWYRQDPGLGLRLIYFSYDVKMKEKGDIPEGYSVSREKKERFSLILESASTNQTSMYLCASSYSHQPQHFGDGTRLSIL.

This clonotype has ten or more counts. The chain joins TRBV10-3 to TRBJ2-5; no definite D call. CDR3 length: 13 amino acids. Germline assignment: CDR1 ENHRY and CDR2 SYGVKD. V dropped 4 bases and J dropped 2 bases, with 8 bases sitting between them. For the CDR3, the DNA is TGTGCCATCAGTGGGACCCCTCAAGAGACCCAGTACTTC. Its protein is CAISGTPQETQYF.

The rearrangement uses TRBV20-1 and TRBJ1-1; D is possibly TRBD1 (5 bases). The CDR3 runs to 13 residues. Trimming removed 5 bases at V and 1 base at J, with 11 bases between. Germline CDR1 and CDR2: DFQATT and SNEGSKA (reference sequence). In nucleotides, the CDR3 is TGCAGTGCTTTTGACAGTACGAACACTGAAGCTTTCTTT. Amino acids: CSAFDSTNTEAFF.

This sequence joins TRBV10-3 and TRBJ1-2; D unresolved. The CDR3 covers 12 residues. V dropped 3 bases and J dropped 8 bases, with 10 bases sitting between them. Germline assignment: CDR1 ENHRY and CDR2 SYGVKD. The CDR3 region is CAISDWVGGYTF. CDR3 bases: TGTGCCATCAGTGATTGGGTTGGCGGCTACACCTTC.

A remark on this clonotype: The germline gene is not matched at one end of the junction; a read error may be the cause. The CDR3 DNA sequence: TGCGCCAGCAGCCGGAGTAGCGGGGAAGGGACCTACGAGCAGTACTTC. It specifies CASSRSSGEGTYEQYF. The chain joins TRBV5-5 to TRBJ2-7; 8 nucleotides align to TRBD2. Germline V gene sequence: CDR1 SGHKS, CDR2 YYEKEE (reference sequence). The CDR3 consists of 16 residues.

The chain carries TRBV6-5 and TRBJ1-2; no firm D call. Looked up from germline, CDR1 is MNHEY and CDR2 is SVGAGI. The CDR3 has 16 amino acids. With 6 bases removed from V and 2 bases from J, the gap between germline ends came to 19 bases. This chain's CDR3 is CASRLKSGLKNYGYTF. The CDR3 DNA reads as TGTGCCAGCAGGCTCAAAAGTGGACTCAAGAACTATGGCTACACCTTC.

About this clonotype itself: A much larger clone lies a single base off, so this may be a read error. J is TRBJ1-1 and V is TRBV19; D might be TRBD1 (6 bases). Trimming cost V 4 bases and J 6 bases, with 18 bases left between them. The CDR3 has 15 amino acids. Germline lookup yields CDR1 LNHDA and CDR2 SQIVND (reference sequence). CDR3 loop: CASSTASWGAPEAFF. The CDR3 coding sequence is TGTGCCAGTAGTACCGCGTCGTGGGGGGCCCCTGAAGCTTTCTTT.

This clonotype was counted between two and nine times. The rearrangement links TRBV19 to TRBJ2-7, with TRBD2 matching 7 bases. J was trimmed by 4 bases and V by 5 bases; bases with no gene match: 11. Germline V gives CDR1 LNHDA, CDR2 SQIVND (reference sequence). The CDR3 has 15 residues. In DNA form, the CDR3 reads TGTGCCAGTAGTGAGGTGTTCGGGAGGATATACGAGCAGTACTTC. Protein sequence: CASSEVFGRIYEQYF.

As for this clonotype: One junction end does not reproduce the germline sequence, and a read error may be involved. V usage is TRBV7-9 and J usage is TRBJ2-7; D gene unclear. This CDR3 contains 14 residues. The germline V gene has CDR1 SEHNR and CDR2 FQNEAQ (reference sequence). As DNA, the CDR3 is TGTACCAGCAGCCAAGACGCGAGCTCCTACGAGCAGTACTTC. Translated: CTSSQDASSYEQYF.

This clonotype has just a few counts. A much larger clone sits a single nucleotide away, making a read error possible. The chain recombines TRBV7-9 with TRBJ1-2, with D possibly matching TRBD1 (6 bases). The CDR3 is 12 residues long. Germline-derived CDR1 and CDR2 are SEHNR and FQNEAQ (reference sequence). This CDR3 reads CTSRETGTGYTF. The CDR3 bases are TGTACCAGCAGGGAAACAGGGACGGGCTACACCTTC.

CDR3 residues: CASSARVLMDGYTF. The DNA for the CDR3 is TGCGCCAGCAGTGCTAGAGTCCTAATGGATGGCTACACCTTC. The chain uses TRBV10-2 and TRBJ1-2; no definite D call. V gave up 4 bases and J gave up 6 bases, with 15 bases separating them. The CDR3 spans 14 residues. From germline, CDR1 is WSHSY and CDR2 SAAADI.

Concerning this clonotype itself: No conserved phenylalanine or tryptophan ends this CDR3, so it is likely a read error. The V and J genes are TRBV10-2 and TRBJ1-1; tentatively, D is TRBD1 (5 bases). CDR3 length: 12 residues. Germline CDR1 WSHSY, CDR2 SAAADI. The CDR3 DNA sequence: TGTGCCAGCAGCCAGGACGGGGCAATAGCTTTCCTT. Residues: CASSQDGAIAFL.

The chain has TRBV12-3 or TRBV12-4 and TRBJ1-2, with D possibly TRBD1 on 5 matching bases. V gave up 4 bases and J gave up 10 bases, with 10 bases separating them. The CDR3 loop spans 11 amino acids. CDR3 sequence (DNA): TGTGCCAGCAGTTCGGGGGATACCTACACCTTC. This codes for CASSSGDTYTF.

V is TRBV4-3 and J is TRBJ2-2; perhaps TRBD1 as D (5 bases). The CDR3 is 14 residues long. Trimming left V 4 bases short and J 5 bases short, with 11 bases between. Germline lookup yields CDR1 LGHNA and CDR2 YSLEER. The DNA for the CDR3 is TGCGCCAGCAGCCGCAATACAGGAACCGGGGAGCTGTTTTTT. It is translated as CASSRNTGTGELFF.

This clonotype was picked up a small number of times. V usage is TRBV28 and J usage is TRBJ2-5; unclear D gene. This CDR3 has 12 amino acids. The V gene's germline CDR1 is MDHEN and CDR2 SYDVKM. Trimming cost V 8 bases and J 2 bases, with 9 bases left between them. Here the CDR3 reads CASRTTQETQYF. DNA of the CDR3: TGTGCCAGCCGCACTACTCAAGAGACCCAGTACTTC.

The chain couples TRBV20-1 to TRBJ1-1; 7 bases are shared with TRBD1. The CDR3 covers 16 residues. Germline V gene sequence: CDR1 DFQATT, CDR2 SNEGSKA (reference sequence). V was clipped by 3 bases and J by 3 bases; unmatched bases: 13. CDR3 region: CSARGFQGVIDTEAFF. In DNA, the CDR3 is TGCAGTGCTAGGGGTTTCCAGGGGGTTATCGACACTGAAGCTTTCTTT.

This clonotype was detected many times. The rearrangement uses TRBV14 and TRBJ2-5, with D possibly being TRBD2 (5 bases). The CDR3 consists of 16 residues. The V gene's germline CDR1 is SGHDN and CDR2 FVKESK. Trimming removed 0 bases at V and 4 bases at J, with 15 bases between. The CDR3 DNA follows: TGTGCCAGCAGCCAAGATGCGGGCTCCGGGCCAGAGACCCAGTACTTC. As protein: CASSQDAGSGPETQYF.

This clonotype was counted at least ten times. V gene TRBV7-9 combines with J gene TRBJ1-2, with 8 nucleotides matching TRBD1. Germline loops: CDR1 SEHNR, CDR2 FQNEAQ (reference sequence). V trimming: 2 bases; J trimming: 8 bases; junction bases outside the gene matches: 4. The CDR3 extends over 13 amino acids. As DNA, the CDR3 is TGTGCCAGCAGCTTACCAGGGGGCTTCGGCTACACCTTC. Translation gives CASSLPGGFGYTF.

This clonotype was recorded a few times. The J gene is TRBJ1-4, the V gene TRBV12-3 or TRBV12-4; TRBD1 might be the D (5 bases). V gave up 1 base and J gave up 8 bases, with 11 bases separating them. The CDR3 covers 14 residues. CDR3: CASSLGGFGEKLFF. CDR3 nucleotides: TGTGCCAGCAGTTTAGGGGGGTTTGGGGAAAAACTGTTTTTT.

This clonotype was found many times. This sequence joins TRBV29-1 and TRBJ1-2; no reliable D call. V lost 6 bases and J 7 bases, leaving 18 bases between the germline ends. Germline V gene lookup returns CDR1 SQVTM and CDR2 ANQGSEA. The CDR3 runs to 13 residues. The CDR3 DNA follows: TGCAGCGTGGGCCCGGAGTCCGCAGGTGGCTACACCTTC. This sequence encodes CSVGPESAGGYTF.

This clonotype was counted many times. The chain is built from TRBV12-3 or TRBV12-4 and TRBJ2-5; D is uncertain. With 6 bases removed from V and 5 bases from J, the gap between germline ends came to 13 bases. This CDR3 has 13 amino acids. The CDR3: CASRKVQTETQYF. CDR3 in DNA: TGTGCCAGCAGGAAAGTGCAGACGGAGACCCAGTACTTC.

This clonotype was seen many times. The V and J genes are TRBV29-1 and TRBJ2-7; possibly TRBD2 for D (5 bases). Trimming removed 3 bases at V and 6 bases at J, with 15 bases between. Germline values: CDR1 SQVTM, CDR2 ANQGSEA. The CDR3 loop spans 13 amino acids. The CDR3 DNA reads TGCAGCGTTGACCCGGGCCAGGCGGGCGAGCAGTACTTC. Encoded protein: CSVDPGQAGEQYF.